This T cell receptor beta chain came from a study of blood T cell repertoires in COVID-19. Ages ranged from about 18 to 89 years, with residence in 20 to 30 US areas. Source study methods: From reference gene primer amplification, estimates of nucleated cell counts were derived. Some clones are missing from TCRdb's copy, which holds only in-frame ones; the method was immunoSEQ multiplex PCR. From that table come the V and J calls and clone size; the DNA was used to work out D and trimming. The sample contains more than 300,000 clones, 92% of which appear only once. Germline CDR1 LNHNV, CDR2 YYDKDF (reference sequence). Unmatched junction bases numbered 6, after V lost 1 base and J lost 5 bases. This CDR3 contains 15 residues.

Sequenced input: PBMCs or T cells enriched from blood (not recorded which). This TCR came from a woman aged 25 to 39 who had recovered from COVID-19. The J gene is TRBJ2-7, the V gene TRBV15, with 9 bases aligning to TRBD1. The DNA of the CDR3 is TGTGCCACCAGCAGAGGGAGGACAGGGGCCCACGAGCAGTACTTC. Translated: CATSRGRTGAHEQYF.